This section outlines one T cell receptor beta chain sequence together with its context. Its antigen is not yet known. Base qualities are missing; no much larger clone stands one base away. The data were obtained in a study of shared clonotypes between healthy human individuals (dated by TCRdb to the early 2020s). With regard to the full study: A couple of women and three men aged 18 to 49 years were included in the cohort. The study deeply sequenced blood TCR repertoires of five healthy adults to estimate repertoire size and the extent of clonotype sharing between individuals. Libraries were prepared and TCR repertoires were sequenced by different laboratories using diverse techniques, in order to increase sequencing depth and limit assay-specific biases. For each donor, three plates each were used for CD4 naive and CD4 memory, two plates were used for CD8 naive, and one plate was used for CD8 memory. Leukapheresis yielded between about 0.85 and 9 billion PBMCs per donor.

The junction shows trimming of 0 bases on V and 5 bases on J, plus 14 bases between the germline ends. The germline V gene provides CDR1 SGHTA and CDR2 FQGNSA. The CDR3 spans 15 residues, from the cysteine through the phenylalanine. The sequence is cut down to CDR3 DNA, 45 bases in frame from base 1. Using the deep immunoSEQ assay, multiplex PCR amplified TCR CDR3 regions from genomic DNA. For each cell subset, the extracted genomic DNA was distributed evenly across all wells of several immunoSEQ 96-well plates, and each plate served as one replicate. Each replicate PCR for sorted subsets received about 0.2 ug genomic DNA, equal to some 32,000 T cell genomes. Purified libraries were quantified with a Qubit 3.0 fluorometer, sized on a Bioanalyzer 2100, and re-quantified with the KAPA Library Quantification kit. A separate single-read 150-cycle Illumina NextSeq 550 flow cell was used to sequence each immunoSEQ 96-well plate. Concerning the study's data processing: Because the immunoSEQ output held only junctional sequences and lacked quality scores, the filtering could not match the filtering applied to full-length reads. To assign V/J genes and CDR3, sequences were annotated using PyIR, a Python wrapper for IgBLAST v1.9, with IMGT germline references. Reads were removed for weak V/J assignments (E-value above 1e-6), missing CDR3, stop codons, out-of-frame junctions, or ambiguous translated residues. V3J clonotypes were defined by identical inferred V gene, J gene, and CDR3 amino acid sequence. Percentage overlap between repertoires was computed as shared unique clonotypes divided by the size of the smaller repertoire. Repertoire richness was assessed with RTK rarefaction, the Chao1 estimator, and Recon v2.1 estimates of unobserved clonotypes. OLGA was used to compute generation probabilities for all TCRbeta clonotypes that the gDNA method yielded from a few donors. TCRdb mirrors the immuneACCESS table, restricted to in-frame sequences. Some clones are absent from its copies; in checked studies, under half trace to an unresolved V gene, and the reason for the others is unknown. D and trimming were read from the DNA, whereas the V and J calls and clone size are those reported in that table. This sample comprises about 2 million clones, 95% of them detected only once. The ten biggest clones cover 0.13% of the sample.

What the work shows at the level of the full study, not this receptor alone: Sampling was limited to blood, and TCR repertoires in tissue likely differ from TCR repertoires in blood. Compared with non-shared clonotypes, clonotypes shared by all four sorted-subset donors had higher generation probabilities. Rarefaction of sorted-subset datasets indicated incomplete sequencing despite the large sequencing depth. Pairwise subsampling led to the expectation that sequencing depth would affect the degree of clonotype sharing among donors. Estimated clonotype richness was generally larger for naive than for memory subsets. The small number of donors limited the genetic and exposure-history diversity represented. Approximately 4.8% of naive CD4, roughly 3.5% of naive CD8, approximately 2.2% of memory CD4, and about 0.4% of memory CD8 clonotypes were shared across several donors.

Healthy HIV-negative adults with no recently reported acute infections or vaccinations were included as donors. Only Caucasian adults living in Nashville, Tennessee, USA were represented among the donors. Magnetic negative selection was used to enrich CD4+ T cells, after which naive cells were positively selected on CD45RA and the negative fraction became the memory subset. Blood was collected by leukapheresis, and PBMCs were isolated by Ficoll-Histopaque density gradient centrifugation and then cryopreserved in liquid nitrogen vapor phase. Analytical flow cytometry was used to check the purity and quantity of every magnetically sorted T cell population. Genomic DNA was isolated from each sorted fraction and quantified by UV absorbance on a Nanodrop 2000c.

This TCR derives from a man in his late teens or twenties in good health. The V gene is TRBV7-2 and the J gene is TRBJ2-7; the D segment could be TRBD2, given 5 matching bases. Sequenced: naive CD4+ T cells sorted from blood. Per the publication, the cell subset or site label means: CD45RA+ positively selected. The nucleotide sequence reads as follows: TGTGCCAGCAGCTTAGCGGCCTATGGAGGTAACGAGCAGTACTTC. It translates as CASSLAAYGGNEQYF.